This is a list of T cell receptor beta chains from one sample in a study of T cells after yellow fever vaccination. TCRdb re-derived calls from the 5' RACE reads in MiXCR, one entry per CDR3 protein. In the table there are roughly 520,000 distinct CDR3 sequences, around a fifth of which are singletons. Material: PBMCs, obtained approximately 22 days after the first yellow fever vaccination. The receptors were gathered from a man aged 18 to 29 who received the YFV17D yellow fever vaccine. The CDR3 runs from the conserved cysteine through the conserved F or W.

CDR3 protein,V gene,J gene,CDR3 length
CASSSPSSGYEQFF,TRBV5-1,TRBJ2-1,14
CASSRTGTSSGANVLTF,TRBV6-1,TRBJ2-6,17
CSARGREDTGELFF,TRBV20-1,TRBJ2-2,14
CASSMGPAYEQYF,TRBV7-3,TRBJ2-7,13
CASSVEGFNYGYTF,TRBV9,TRBJ1-2,14
CASSSTSGGSQYF,TRBV7-2,TRBJ2-3,13
CASSHSGGVTDTQYF,TRBV27,TRBJ2-3,15
CASSLSPSGIGETQYF,TRBV7-2,TRBJ2-5,16
CASSASAGGPGEQFF,TRBV2,TRBJ2-1,15
CAISEGGLSYEQYF,TRBV10-3,TRBJ2-7,14
CASSQSQGRTTEAFF,TRBV23-1,TRBJ1-1,15
CSAKKEYNEQFF,TRBV20-1,TRBJ2-1,12
CSVEVGPTNYGYTF,TRBV29-1,TRBJ1-2,14
CSVGRDRAPYEQYF,TRBV29-1,TRBJ2-7,14
CASSGNPNTEAFF,TRBV11-1,TRBJ1-1,13
CASSRGTPGNTIYF,TRBV7-9,TRBJ1-3,14
CASRVAGTTEWFF,TRBV7-2,TRBJ2-1,13
CASSPRWERFEAFF,TRBV18,TRBJ1-1,14
CSVDGIAGLAGNEQFF,TRBV29-1,TRBJ2-1,16
CASISINGEGYEQYF,TRBV7-9,TRBJ2-7,15
CASRKTGGTYNEQFF,TRBV7-3,TRBJ2-1,15
CASSAHPGQTYEQYF,TRBV6-4,TRBJ2-7,15
CASSQDLVAGRTQYF,TRBV3-1,TRBJ2-5,15
CASSPGGPLTDTQYF,TRBV7-2,TRBJ2-3,15
CASSDVQGYPYEQYF,TRBV7-2,TRBJ2-7,15
CASSLSDPSLKHTDTQYF,TRBV11-1,TRBJ2-3,18